This entry concerns a single TCR beta chain. A read error is likely, as this CDR3 ends without the conserved phenylalanine or tryptophan. The library came from three nested PCR rounds adapted from ARM-PCR protocols. TCRdb recomputed calls from the multiplex PCR reads with MiXCR, one row per CDR3 protein. The table has roughly 75,000 distinct CDR3 sequences, roughly 80% seen once. This specimen belongs to a study of tumor and adjacent non-tumor tissue in lung cancer. This sample's RNA came from whole unsorted tissue. The normal lung tissue was taken more than 3 cm from the tumor edge. The CDR3 totals 13 residues. Looked up from germline, CDR1 is WNHNN and CDR2 is SYGVQD (reference sequence).

The sequenced sample was distant non-tumor lung tissue. This TCR derives from a man aged 55 to 70 with non-small cell lung cancer. The chain couples TRBV10-1 to TRBJ2-7; no clear D. The CDR3 loop reads CAGSVELTDEQYC. The CDR3 DNA reads TGCGCCGGCAGTGTAGAGCTGACGGACGAGCAGTACTGC.